This T cell receptor beta chain originates from a study of T cell responses to AZD1222 COVID-19 vaccine. Broader study findings: In all cases, repertoires were sampled only after the peak T cell response. Within unmutated variant regions lay the reported targets of nearly half of spike-specific TCRs. In a largely white British group with more females than males, clonal diversity was possibly underestimated. Among AZD1222 vaccinees, only six were seropositive at baseline.

CDR1 and CDR2 from the germline V gene are SGHNT and YYREEE (reference sequence). The CDR3 sequence is 16 residues long. The ends were cut back, 3 bases at V and 5 bases at J, with 17 bases in the middle. Method: immunoSEQ multiplex PCR; TCRdb's copy keeps in-frame clones and lacks some. This table holds tens of thousands of clones, under 90% found once. As to this clone: No antigen is known for it.

J is TRBJ2-2 and V is TRBV5-4; a possible D gene is TRBD1 (6 bases). The sequence derives from an adult in good health. The material sequenced was peripheral blood, taken on day 0 of AZD1222 vaccination. The CDR3 sequence is CASSSKQGRGTGELFF. The CDR3 DNA follows: TGTGCCAGCAGCTCAAAACAGGGAAGGGGAACCGGGGAGCTGTTTTTT.